The 10 T cell receptor beta chains presented below share a single source sample, sequenced in a study of cytomegalovirus exposure and HLA in healthy donors. PCR used 60 Vbeta primers and 13 Jbeta primers. Assay used: immunoSEQ multiplex PCR; TCRdb lists only in-frame clones, some missing. In the table there are more than 110,000 clones, more than 75% of which are singletons. The sample was PBMCs. Receptors were obtained from a male donor in good health and CMV-seronegative.

This clone was detected only a few times. The CDR3, as DNA: TGCGCCAGCAGCCAAGATGCGGGAGCAACTAATGAAAAACTGTTTTTT. As protein: CASSQDAGATNEKLFF. The V gene is TRBV4-3, the J gene TRBJ1-4; no firm D call. Germline V CDR1 and CDR2: LGHNA, YSLEER. The CDR3 has 16 amino acids. Trimming stripped 0 bases from V and 0 bases from J, with 8 bases between.

This sequence joins TRBV30 and TRBJ1-6; 8 bases map to TRBD1. Germline-derived CDR1 and CDR2 are GTSNPN and SVGIG (reference sequence). Unmatched junction bases numbered 9, after V lost 4 bases and J lost 10 bases. This CDR3 contains 14 residues. The CDR3 loop reads CAWNLGQVGSPLHF. DNA of the CDR3: TGTGCCTGGAATCTGGGACAGGTTGGGTCACCCCTCCACTTT.

The chain carries TRBV4-3 and TRBJ1-1, with D maybe TRBD1 (5 bases). The CDR3 has 13 amino acids. The V gene lost 5 bases and the J gene lost 4 bases, with 11 bases spanning the gap. The germline V gene has CDR1 LGHNA and CDR2 YSLEER. CDR3 sequence: CASSRGKATEAFF. CDR3 DNA: TGCGCCAGCAGCAGGGGAAAGGCCACTGAAGCTTTCTTT.

This chain connects TRBV7-8 to TRBJ1-5; TRBD1 agrees at 9 bases. This CDR3 is 14 amino acids long. The germline CDR1 and CDR2 sequences are SGHVS and FQNEAQ. With 4 bases clipped from V and 7 bases from J, the junction kept 5 bases outside the gene matches. This CDR3 reads CASSSTGGWQPQHF. The CDR3 bases are TGTGCCAGCAGCTCCACAGGGGGCTGGCAGCCCCAGCATTTT. Supplemented by reference TRBV7-8 and TRBJ1-5, the full variable domain reads GAGVSQSPRYKVAKRGQDVALRCDPISGHVSLFWYQQALGQGPEFLTYFQNEAQLDKSGLPSDRFFAERPEGSVSTLKIQRTQQEDSAVYLCASSSTGGWQPQHFGDGTRLSIL.

The chain links TRBV6-4 to TRBJ2-5; 7 positions agree with TRBD1. V lost 8 bases and J lost 4; bases outside the gene matches: 4. Germline assignment: CDR1 MRHNA and CDR2 SNTAGT. The CDR3 has 12 residues. The CDR3 spells CASRTGPETQYF. Written as DNA, the CDR3 is TGTGCCAGCCGGACAGGACCAGAGACCCAGTACTTC.

This sequence joins TRBV7-8 and TRBJ2-5; D is unclear. The length of the CDR3 is 12 residues. In germline, CDR1 is SGHVS, CDR2 FQNEAQ. Trimming cost V 3 bases and J 5 bases, with 7 bases left between them. DNA for the CDR3: TGTGCCAGCAGCTTTTATCGGGAGACCCAGTACTTC. Its protein product is CASSFYRETQYF.

The J gene is TRBJ2-5, the V gene TRBV9; tentatively, D is TRBD2 (5 bases). CDR1 and CDR2 (germline): SGDLS, YYNGEE. The germline V and J ends were trimmed by 4 bases and 5 bases, with 9 bases remaining between them. CDR3 length: 12 residues. The CDR3 here is CASSPTGETQYF. CDR3 DNA: TGTGCCAGCAGCCCCACGGGGGAGACCCAGTACTTC.

CDR3 nucleotides: TGTGCCAGCAGCTTAGGGACAGGGCATTTAGGCTACGAGCAGTACTTC. Amino acid sequence: CASSLGTGHLGYEQYF. This chain links TRBV7-8 with TRBJ2-7; 8 bases match TRBD1. V shed 1 base and J 3 bases; nucleotides not matched to a gene: 8. CDR1 SGHVS and CDR2 FQNEAQ come from the germline V gene. There are 16 residues in the CDR3.

As for this clone: Within the sample, other DNA sequences also encode this same CDR3. This chain connects TRBV7-6 to TRBJ1-2, with D maybe TRBD1 (5 bases). Trimming cost V 3 bases and J 5 bases, with 10 bases left between them. Germline CDR1 is SGHVS and CDR2 is FNYEAQ. The CDR3 runs to 13 residues. In DNA form, the CDR3 reads TGTGCCAGCAGCTTTGGAGGGGCGTATGGCTACACCTTC. This gives the protein CASSFGGAYGYTF. Complete variable domain (other parts from reference TRBV7-6 and TRBJ1-2): GAGVSQSPRYKVTKRGQDVALRCDPISGHVSLYWYRQALGQGPEFLTYFNYEAQQDKSGLPNDRFSAERPEGSISTLTIQRTEQRDSAMYRCASSFGGAYGYTFGSGTRLTVV.

This sequence joins TRBV7-2 and TRBJ2-7; TRBD1 might be the D (6 bases). Deletions cut 5 bases from V and 4 bases from J, with 15 bases between. Germline V lookup: CDR1 SGHTA, CDR2 FQGNSA. The CDR3 runs to 14 residues. The CDR3 is CASSPRTESYEQYF. Written as DNA, the CDR3 is TGTGCCAGCAGCCCCAGGACAGAGTCTTACGAGCAGTACTTC.